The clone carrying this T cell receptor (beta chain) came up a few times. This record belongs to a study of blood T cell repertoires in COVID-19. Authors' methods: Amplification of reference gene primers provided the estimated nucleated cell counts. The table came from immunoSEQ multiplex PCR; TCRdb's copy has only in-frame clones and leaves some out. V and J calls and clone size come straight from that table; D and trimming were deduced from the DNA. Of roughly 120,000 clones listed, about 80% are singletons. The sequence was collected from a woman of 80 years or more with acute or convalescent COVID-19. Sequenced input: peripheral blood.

The CDR3 sequence: CAWVRRDRFYEQYF. The CDR3 region has the DNA TGTGCCTGGGTGCGGCGGGACAGGTTCTACGAGCAGTACTTC. The chain links TRBV30 to TRBJ2-7, with 8 bases identical to TRBD1. The trim removed 5 bases at V and 3 bases at J, leaving 9 bases unmatched. There are 14 residues in the CDR3. Germline CDR1 and CDR2: GTSNPN and SVGIG (reference sequence).